A selection of T cell receptor beta chains follows, all from one sample in a study of CD8+ T cells in alopecia areata. Method: immunoSEQ multiplex PCR; TCRdb's copy keeps in-frame clones and lacks some. The data hold 150,000 to 250,000 clones, with 50% to 60% observed a single time. Source: CD4+ T cells sorted from blood, taken at week 4, from a patient treated with tofacitinib. The receptors here all came from a human donor with alopecia areata. Each CDR3 is given with its conserved first and last residue. The D gene is left open where the match is weak. Clone size is not always given. Where it is, it says once, few, many or a class for expanded clones.

>once|NA|TRBJ2-7|TRBV7-9
CASSPGLEEQYF
TGTGCCAGCAGCCCCGGACTGGAGGAGCAGTACTTC
>once|NA|TRBJ2-5|TRBV2
CASSAPSRETQYF
TGTGCCAGCAGTGCGCCGAGTCGGGAGACCCAGTACTTC
>NA|NA|TRBJ1-2|TRBV5-4
CASSLNWVGGYTF
TGTGCCAGCAGCTTGAATTGGGTGGGCGGCTACACCTTC
>NA|NA|TRBJ1-2|TRBV29-1
CSVEVTLSHGYTF
TGCAGCGTTGAGGTCACATTGTCACATGGCTACACCTTC
>NA|NA|TRBJ1-5|TRBV2
CASSEGSGPQPQHF
TGTGCCAGCAGTGAAGGGTCAGGCCCTCAGCCCCAGCATTTT
>NA|NA|TRBJ1-2|TRBV4-3
CASRRGEGYGYTF
TGCGCCAGCAGAAGGGGAGAGGGCTATGGCTACACCTTC
>few|NA|TRBJ1-1|TRBV29-1
CSVGGTGTEAFF
TGCAGCGTTGGGGGGACGGGCACTGAAGCTTTCTTT
>NA|TRBD1|TRBJ1-2|TRBV29-1
CSVGQDGYTF
TGCAGCGTAGGACAGGATGGCTACACCTTC
>NA|NA|TRBJ1-5|TRBV7-9
CASSRTGWDTNSNQPQHF
TGTGCCAGCAGCCGAACTGGATGGGATACTAATAGCAATCAGCCCCAGCATTTT
>many|NA|TRBJ2-1|TRBV7-8
CASSPLGGGVGDEQFF
TGTGCCAGCAGCCCCTTGGGGGGCGGGGTAGGGGATGAGCAGTTCTTC
>NA|NA|TRBJ2-7|TRBV2
CASSPGFYEQYF
TGTGCCAGCAGTCCAGGGTTCTACGAGCAGTACTTC
>few|NA|TRBJ1-2|TRBV4-2
CASSQGLMKTYGYTF
TGTGCCAGCAGCCAAGGGTTGATGAAGACCTATGGCTACACCTTC
>NA|TRBD1|TRBJ2-5|TRBV30
CAWELTGGTETQYF
TGTGCCTGGGAACTTACAGGGGGCACAGAGACCCAGTACTTC
>NA|NA|TRBJ2-1|TRBV14
CASSQEGGVYNEQFF
TGTGCCAGCAGCCAGGAGGGGGGAGTATACAATGAGCAGTTCTTC
>NA|TRBD1|TRBJ2-2|TRBV7-2
CASSLTGPNTGELFF
TGTGCCAGCAGCTTGACAGGGCCGAACACCGGGGAGCTGTTTTTT
>NA|TRBD1|TRBJ2-5|TRBV5-6
CASSPSDREYF
TGTGCCAGCAGCCCCTCGGACAGGGAGTACTTC
>NA|NA|TRBJ1-2|TRBV2
CASSESEDYGYTF
TGTGCCAGCAGTGAATCGGAGGACTATGGCTACACCTTC
>NA|NA|TRBJ1-2|TRBV30
CAWSVLGLIGYTF
TGTGCCTGGAGTGTACTCGGCCTGATAGGCTACACCTTC
>few|TRBD1|TRBJ2-7|TRBV30
CACRRQGTDEQYF
TGTGCCTGCCGGCGACAGGGTACGGACGAGCAGTACTTC
>NA|NA|TRBJ1-1|TRBV6-5
CASSYRNTEAFF
TGTGCCAGCAGTTATCGCAACACTGAAGCTTTCTTT
>NA|TRBD1|TRBJ1-2|TRBV28
CASSLGQGWGYTF
TGTGCCAGCAGTTTAGGACAGGGTTGGGGCTACACCTTC
>NA|NA|TRBJ2-1|TRBV9
CASSVGWLRQTYNEQFF
TGTGCCAGCAGCGTAGGATGGTTGCGACAGACCTACAATGAGCAGTTCTTC
>few|TRBD1|TRBJ1-1|TRBV11-2
CASSIAGQEAFF
TGTGCCAGCAGCATAGCGGGACAGGAGGCTTTCTTT
>few|NA|TRBJ1-2|TRBV30
CAWSVREGTSGYTF
TGTGCCTGGAGTGTAAGGGAGGGGACATCAGGCTACACCTTC
>NA|TRBD2|TRBJ2-1|TRBV4-3
CASSISSGGDNEQFF
TGCGCCAGCAGCATAAGTAGCGGGGGGGACAATGAGCAGTTCTTC
>NA|NA|TRBJ1-2|TRBV7-2
CASSGNSWGGYDGYTF
TGTGCCAGCAGCGGGAACAGCTGGGGCGGTTATGATGGCTACACCTTC
>few|NA|TRBJ2-7|TRBV28
CASNLGGTPTYEQYF
TGTGCCAGCAACCTAGGGGGGACACCAACCTACGAGCAGTACTTC
>few|NA|TRBJ1-1|TRBV29-1
CSVGDPGTEAFF
TGCAGCGTTGGGGACCCGGGGACTGAAGCTTTCTTT
>few|TRBD2|TRBJ2-1|TRBV2
CASSEALLAGSSYNEQFF
TGTGCCAGCAGTGAAGCGCTTCTAGCGGGGAGCTCCTACAATGAGCAGTTCTTC
>once|TRBD1|TRBJ2-7|TRBV7-9
CASSLDRTYEQYF
TGTGCCAGCAGCCTGGACAGGACCTACGAGCAGTACTTC
>once|TRBD1|TRBJ2-5|TRBV29-1
CSVEDFGGQGETQYF
TGCAGCGTTGAAGATTTTGGGGGACAGGGGGAGACCCAGTACTTC
>NA|NA|TRBJ1-1|TRBV30
CAWSSERLNTEAFF
TGTGCCTGGTCAAGTGAGCGTTTGAACACTGAAGCTTTCTTT
>NA|NA|TRBJ1-6|TRBV30
CACRQAHNSPLHF
TGTGCCTGCCGACAGGCGCATAATTCACCCCTCCACTTT
>NA|TRBD1|TRBJ2-7|TRBV29-1
CSVPGQGGSYGQYF
TGCAGCGTTCCGGGACAGGGGGGCTCCTACGGGCAGTACTTC
>NA|NA|TRBJ2-1|TRBV29-1
CSVDGGADEQFF
TGCAGCGTTGATGGGGGGGCCGATGAGCAGTTCTTC
>NA|TRBD1|TRBJ1-6|TRBV7-2
CASSSSTGGNSPLHF
TGTGCCAGCAGCTCCTCCACAGGGGGTAATTCACCCCTCCACTTT
>NA|NA|TRBJ1-2|TRBV28
CASSPFTGSGGGNYGYTF
TGTGCCAGCAGCCCCTTTACCGGGTCCGGAGGAGGGAACTATGGCTACACCTTC
>few|NA|TRBJ1-5|TRBV18
CASSPRPYSNQPQHF
TGTGCCAGCTCACCAAGGCCGTATAGCAATCAGCCCCAGCATTTT
>NA|NA|TRBJ2-7|TRBV5-6
CASSRHGDSSSTYEQYF
TGTGCCAGCAGCCGCCATGGGGACTCAAGCAGTACCTACGAGCAGTACTTC
>NA|NA|TRBJ2-1|TRBV7-2
CASSLTLWGENEQFF
TGTGCCAGCAGCTTAACCCTTTGGGGGGAAAATGAGCAGTTCTTC
>NA|NA|TRBJ2-5|TRBV29-1
CSTSSGIQETQYF
TGCAGCACCTCATCGGGCATCCAAGAGACCCAGTACTTC
>NA|NA|TRBJ2-5|TRBV7-9
CASSLSFSSEVGETQYF
TGTGCCAGCAGCTTATCTTTTTCTTCGGAGGTGGGAGAGACCCAGTACTTC
>NA|NA|TRBJ1-4|TRBV2
CASSEDWGIRFEKLFF
TGTGCCAGCAGTGAAGATTGGGGAATCCGGTTTGAAAAACTGTTTTTT
>NA|NA|TRBJ2-1|TRBV6-5
CASTTKGTPYNEQFF
TGTGCCAGCACCACGAAAGGGACACCCTACAATGAGCAGTTCTTC
>NA|NA|TRBJ2-4|TRBV15
CATSRDWGIQYF
TGTGCCACCAGCAGAGATTGGGGCATTCAGTACTTC
>NA|NA|TRBJ2-5|TRBV28
CASSLRETQYF
TGTGCCAGCAGTTTAAGAGAGACCCAGTACTTC